This passage covers 32 T cell receptor beta chains from one sample sequenced in a study of early T cells in non-severe SARS-CoV-2 infection. In TCRdb, the 5' RACE reads were re-called with MiXCR into one record per CDR3 protein. The sample shows around 33,000 distinct CDR3 sequences, 4.7% of them seen only once. Sequences were obtained from whole blood. The source of these receptors is an adult who was a healthcare worker with PCR-confirmed SARS-CoV-2 infection or an uninfected control (not recorded which).

The chain joins TRBV7-9 to TRBJ2-2; TRBD2 might be the D (5 bases). Per germline, CDR1 SEHNR and CDR2 FQNEAQ (reference sequence). V lost 2 bases to trimming and J lost 6 bases, with 10 bases between them. The CDR3 is made up of 14 amino acids. The CDR3 loop reads CASSLRSGPGELFF. The DNA for the CDR3 is TGTGCCAGCAGCTTAAGGAGCGGCCCCGGGGAGCTGTTTTTT.

This clonotype has a count of ten or more. The chain links TRBV7-2 to TRBJ1-1; TRBD1 matches at 7 bases. Losses at the gene ends were 5 bases for V and 5 bases for J; bases not matched to a gene: 5. Germline CDR1 reads SGHTA; CDR2 reads FQGNSA. The CDR3 contains 13 residues. The CDR3 DNA follows: TGTGCCAGCAGCGAGGGGGCAGGGACTGAAGCTTTCTTT. Translation gives CASSEGAGTEAFF.

This clonotype has a count of ten or more. V gene TRBV12-3 or TRBV12-4 combines with J gene TRBJ2-7; a possible D gene is TRBD2 (7 bases). The CDR3 totals 16 residues. V was clipped by 3 bases and J by 5 bases, with 20 bases between them. The CDR3 is CASSFKAGAGPNEQYF. CDR3 sequence (DNA): TGTGCCAGCAGTTTTAAGGCGGGGGCAGGCCCCAACGAGCAGTACTTC.

This clonotype appeared a few times. The chain has TRBV10-2 and TRBJ2-3; D remains unclear. This CDR3 spans 14 amino acids. V was shortened by 7 bases and J by 4 bases, with 15 bases between the two germline ends. The V gene's germline CDR1 is WSHSY and CDR2 SAAADI. The DNA of the CDR3 is TGCGCCAGCATGGTCGGTGGCGTCTCAGATACGCAGTATTTT. It yields the protein CASMVGGVSDTQYF.

This clonotype has only a few counts. The genes are TRBV2 and TRBJ2-1, with 12 bases lining up with TRBD2. Losses at the gene ends were 6 bases for V and 2 bases for J; bases not matched to a gene: 5. CDR1 is SNHLY, CDR2 FYNNEI, per germline. The CDR3 is made up of 16 amino acids. The CDR3 DNA reads as TGTGCCAGCAGGGTTCTAGCGGGGGGGACCTACAATGAGCAGTTCTTC. As protein: CASRVLAGGTYNEQFF.

This clonotype was observed a few times. Just one base apart from a much larger clone, this may be a read error. The chain couples TRBV7-2 to TRBJ1-2; D is unclear. CDR3 size: 13 residues. Germline-derived CDR1 and CDR2 are SGHTA and FQGNSA. Trimming cost V 1 base and J 3 bases, with 6 bases left between them. CDR3 bases: TGTGCCAGCAGCTTAGGGGGATACTATGGCTACACCTTC. Amino acids: CASSLGGYYGYTF.

This chain links TRBV12-3 or TRBV12-4 with TRBJ2-5, with D perhaps TRBD2 (6 bases). CDR3 length: 13 residues. V shed 4 bases and J shed 2 bases, with 8 bases lying between them. DNA of the CDR3: TGTGCCAGCAGTTGGACTACACAAGAGACCCAGTACTTC. The encoded protein is CASSWTTQETQYF.

On this clonotype: At one end the junction does not follow the germline gene, possibly because of a read error. The CDR3 sequence is CASSLLLADKSPLHF. CDR3 DNA: TGCGCCAGCAGCTTACTCTTAGCTGATAAATCACCCCTCCACTTT. The chain combines TRBV7-2 with TRBJ1-6; D not resolved. This CDR3 contains 15 residues. Germline-derived CDR1 and CDR2 are SGHTA and FQGNSA.

This clonotype came up a few times. The chain is built from TRBV5-1 and TRBJ2-1; tentatively, D is TRBD2 (5 bases). Germline V gene lookup returns CDR1 SGHRS and CDR2 YFSETQ. The CDR3 runs to 13 residues. The V end was cut by 6 bases, the J end by 4 bases, with 11 bases between. CDR3 protein: CASNTGNYNEQFF. DNA for the CDR3: TGCGCCAGCAATACGGGGAATTACAATGAGCAGTTCTTC. The complete variable domain, with remaining parts taken from reference TRBV5-1 and TRBJ2-1, reads KAGVTQTPRYLIKTRGQQVTLSCSPISGHRSVSWYQQTPGQGLQFLFEYFSETQRNKGNFPGRFSGRQFSNSRSEMNVSTLELGDSALYLCASNTGNYNEQFFGPGTRLTVL.

This clonotype was observed at least ten times. The V and J genes are TRBV20-1 and TRBJ1-2; D gene unclear. V was shortened by 0 bases and J by 2 bases, with 7 bases between the two germline ends. The CDR3 spans 13 residues. Germline V lookup: CDR1 DFQATT, CDR2 SNEGSKA (reference sequence). The chain's CDR3 is CSARDNHNYGYTF. DNA of the CDR3: TGCAGTGCTAGAGATAACCACAACTATGGCTACACCTTC.

This clonotype showed up many times. This chain links TRBV13 with TRBJ2-7, with D perhaps matching TRBD2 (6 bases). Trimming pared 5 bases from V and 0 bases from J, leaving 11 bases between. CDR3 length: 14 amino acids. Germline lookup yields CDR1 PRHDT and CDR2 FYEKMQ (reference sequence). CDR3 sequence (DNA): TGTGCCAGCAGCGTGGGACTTAACTCCTACGAGCAGTACTTC. It yields the protein CASSVGLNSYEQYF.

This clonotype was seen a handful of times. The chain combines TRBV29-1 with TRBJ2-7; possibly TRBD1 or TRBD2 for D (6 bases each). The V end lost 6 bases, the J end lost 3 bases, and 18 bases lay between the germline ends. This CDR3 has 14 residues. Germline V CDR1 and CDR2: SQVTM, ANQGSEA. In nucleotides, the CDR3 is TGCAGCGTCGTTCGCGGAGGGGGAGGCTACGAGCAGTACTTC. Amino acid sequence: CSVVRGGGGYEQYF.

This clonotype was picked up many times. The V call is TRBV6-1, the J call TRBJ2-7; maybe TRBD2 (6 bases). The germline gives CDR1 MNHNS, CDR2 SASEGT. This CDR3 has 15 amino acids. Trimming took off 0 bases at V and 4 bases at J, with 13 bases between the two ends. The CDR3: CASSEARGKLYEQYF. The CDR3 DNA is TGTGCCAGCAGTGAAGCGCGGGGTAAACTTTACGAGCAGTACTTC.

This clonotype has more than one count but fewer than ten. The genes are TRBV7-9 and TRBJ2-1, with D uncertain. CDR1 and CDR2 (germline): SEHNR, FQNEAQ (reference sequence). Trimming pared 5 bases from V and 0 bases from J, leaving 5 bases between. The CDR3 loop spans 13 amino acids. The CDR3 sequence is CASSPSSYNEQFF. As DNA, the CDR3 is TGTGCCAGCAGCCCCAGCTCCTACAATGAGCAGTTCTTC.

This chain links TRBV5-5 with TRBJ2-1; D possibly corresponds to TRBD2 (6 bases). CDR3 length: 12 amino acids. V lost 4 bases and J lost 4, with 6 bases in between. Germline V gene data show CDR1 as SGHKS and CDR2 as YYEKEE (reference sequence). The CDR3 nucleotides read TGTGCCAGCAGCGCGGGGTACAATGAGCAGTTCTTC. Translation: CASSAGYNEQFF.

This clonotype appeared a few times. The chain combines TRBV20-1 with TRBJ2-1; 7 bases map to TRBD2. Unmatched junction bases numbered 16, after V lost 6 bases and J lost 8 bases. The CDR3 totals 15 residues. Germline CDR1 DFQATT, CDR2 SNEGSKA (reference sequence). CDR3 protein: CSAVQLQTSMYEQFF. CDR3 nucleotide sequence: TGCAGTGCCGTACAATTGCAGACTAGCATGTATGAGCAGTTCTTC.

In this sample, this clonotype turned up many times. The rearrangement links TRBV5-4 to TRBJ2-7, with unresolved D. The germline V gene encodes CDR1 SGHNT and CDR2 YYREEE (reference sequence). The CDR3 runs to 12 residues. V was cut by 1 base and J by 3 bases, with 5 bases left in between. The CDR3 protein is CASSLLDYEQYF. In DNA, the CDR3 is TGTGCCAGCAGCTTGCTTGACTACGAGCAGTACTTC.

This clonotype was detected ten times or more. The J gene is TRBJ1-2, the V gene TRBV19; D is unresolved. The CDR3 contains 14 residues. CDR1 and CDR2 (germline): LNHDA, SQIVND (reference sequence). Trimming removed 4 bases at V and 3 bases at J, with 12 bases between. CDR3 nucleotide sequence: TGTGCCAGTAGTAAATCGGCCCTTGACTATGGCTACACCTTC. Amino acids: CASSKSALDYGYTF.

This clonotype was detected a few times. The rearrangement uses TRBV29-1 and TRBJ2-7; D remains ambiguous. The CDR3 contains 12 residues. The V gene lost 4 bases and the J gene lost 1 base, with 8 bases spanning the gap. Germline V gene sequence: CDR1 SQVTM, CDR2 ANQGSEA. The CDR3 DNA is TGCAGCGTTGTAGGACCTTCCTACGAGCAGTACTTC. It translates to CSVVGPSYEQYF.

The J gene is TRBJ2-3, the V gene TRBV7-9; TRBD2 matches at 9 bases. Germline lookup yields CDR1 SEHNR and CDR2 FQNEAQ (reference sequence). The CDR3 is made up of 14 amino acids. Losses at the gene ends were 5 bases for V and 2 bases for J; bases not matched to a gene: 2. CDR3 in DNA: TGTGCCAGCAGCAAGCGGGGGGACACAGATACGCAGTATTTT. This translates into CASSKRGDTDTQYF.

Ten or more counts support this clonotype. The J gene is TRBJ2-7, the V gene TRBV7-2; TRBD2 matches 10 bases. The CDR3 has 16 residues. Germline loops: CDR1 SGHTA, CDR2 FQGNSA. The ends lost 5 bases at V and 2 bases at J; junction bases unmatched: 9. The CDR3 loop reads CASSRDASGGAYEQYF. CDR3 coding DNA: TGTGCCAGCAGCCGCGACGCCAGCGGGGGGGCCTACGAGCAGTACTTC.

The sample holds many counts of this clonotype. The V call is TRBV4-3, the J call TRBJ1-6; D uncertain. Germline CDR1 is LGHNA and CDR2 is YSLEER. Trimming shortened V by 2 bases and J by 8 bases, and 10 bases separated the two germline ends. The length of the CDR3 is 14 residues. In nucleotides, the CDR3 is TGCGCCAGCAGCCAAAGAATCTCGGATTCACCCCTCCACTTT. This gives the protein CASSQRISDSPLHF.

The rearrangement links TRBV6-8 to TRBJ2-7, with D perhaps matching TRBD1 or TRBD2 (5 bases each). Germline values: CDR1 MNHGY, CDR2 SAAAGT. Trimming took off 5 bases at V and 5 bases at J, with 19 bases between the two ends. The CDR3 extends over 15 amino acids. CDR3 nucleotides: TGTGCCAGCAGTCAACCGGGACCCCGTAGGCACGAGCAGTACTTC. It translates to CASSQPGPRRHEQYF.

The J gene is TRBJ2-1, the V gene TRBV12-3 or TRBV12-4; 7 positions match TRBD1. V was pared by 4 bases and J by 7 bases, with 4 bases of the junction left unmatched. CDR3 length: 13 amino acids. This chain's CDR3 is CASSSQQGNEQFF. The CDR3 nucleotides read TGTGCCAGCAGTTCACAACAGGGGAATGAGCAGTTCTTC.

Concerning this clonotype itself: A much larger clone differs from this one at a single base, so this may be a read error. The rearrangement joins TRBV3-1 to TRBJ1-2; 9 bases match TRBD1. CDR3 size: 14 residues. CDR1 is LGHDT and CDR2 is YNNKEL in the germline V gene (reference sequence). V lost 6 bases, J lost 5 bases, and 7 bases stayed unmatched. CDR3 protein: CASSPRTGEYGYTF. CDR3 nucleotide sequence: TGTGCCAGCAGTCCACGGACAGGGGAGTATGGCTACACCTTC.

The J gene is TRBJ2-1, the V gene TRBV10-2; 7 bases map to TRBD1. Trimming at V came to 0 bases and at J to 2 bases, leaving 1 base not matched to a gene. The CDR3 is 15 residues long. Germline CDR1 is WSHSY and CDR2 is SAAADI. The CDR3 loop is CASSESQGAYNEQFF. The CDR3 nucleotides are TGCGCCAGCAGTGAGTCCCAGGGGGCCTACAATGAGCAGTTCTTC.

The rearrangement links TRBV30 to TRBJ1-5; tentatively, D is TRBD1 (6 bases). The V gene lost 3 bases and the J gene lost 6 bases, with 12 bases spanning the gap. CDR1 is GTSNPN and CDR2 is SVGIG in the germline V gene (reference sequence). The CDR3 is 13 amino acids. CDR3 in amino acids: CAWRTGSGQPQHF. CDR3 nucleotides: TGTGCCTGGAGGACAGGCAGCGGTCAGCCCCAGCATTTT.

This clonotype was detected a few times. J is TRBJ1-6 and V is TRBV5-6; 9 nucleotides match TRBD1. CDR1 and CDR2 (germline): SGHDT, YYEEEE. Unmatched junction bases numbered 6, after V lost 5 bases and J lost 9 bases. The CDR3 runs 14 residues. The CDR3 loop is CASSRTGGGSPLHF. In DNA form, the CDR3 reads TGTGCCAGCAGTCGAACAGGGGGCGGTTCACCCCTCCACTTT.

This clonotype has more than one count but fewer than ten. This rearrangement joins TRBV20-1 to TRBJ2-3; TRBD2 aligns across 10 bases. With 4 bases clipped from V and 3 bases from J, the junction kept 4 bases outside the gene matches. Germline values: CDR1 DFQATT, CDR2 SNEGSKA (reference sequence). CDR3 length: 14 amino acids. The CDR3 sequence is CSAIERGGTDTQYF. The CDR3 DNA is TGCAGTGCTATCGAGCGGGGGGGGACAGATACGCAGTATTTT.

This clonotype was counted at least ten times. J is TRBJ2-4 and V is TRBV29-1; 11 nucleotides line up with TRBD2. Trimming removed 5 bases from V and 2 bases from J; junction bases left unmatched: 5. The CDR3 runs 15 residues. Germline values: CDR1 SQVTM, CDR2 ANQGSEA. The CDR3 loop is CSVRSGGATKNIQYF. CDR3 DNA sequence: TGCAGCGTTCGTAGCGGGGGGGCGACCAAAAACATTCAGTACTTC.

In its sample, this clonotype was seen a few times. The rearrangement uses TRBV12-3 or TRBV12-4 and TRBJ1-1, with a weak D call TRBD1 (5 bases). Trimming pared 6 bases from V and 5 bases from J, leaving 16 bases between. This CDR3 spans 14 amino acids. CDR3 bases: TGTGCCAGCAGGACCGGGACGACTGGGACTGAAGCTTTCTTT. This sequence encodes CASRTGTTGTEAFF.

This clonotype was detected ten times or more. This sequence joins TRBV12-3 or TRBV12-4 and TRBJ1-3; D is uncertain. The CDR3 length is 15 residues. V lost 2 bases, J lost 0 bases, and 8 bases lay in between. The CDR3 nucleotides read TGTGCCAGCAGTTTATGGGGAAACTCTGGAAACACCATATATTTT. This codes for CASSLWGNSGNTIYF.